These 11 T cell receptor beta chains share one sample of origin, sequenced in a study of CD8 T cells in ankylosing spondylitis. Each CDR3 protein is one row after TCRdb ran MiXCR on the 5' RACE reads. This table has roughly 42,000 distinct CDR3 sequences, about 2.5% appearing once. Specimen: blood, either unsorted or a sorted T cell fraction (not recorded which). Source of these receptors: a male donor with ankylosing spondylitis or in good health (not recorded which).

There are many counts of this clonotype. The chain links TRBV9 to TRBJ1-1; D not certain. V was shortened by 2 bases and J by 3 bases, with 8 bases between the two germline ends. The CDR3 totals 13 residues. Germline loops: CDR1 SGDLS, CDR2 YYNGEE. The CDR3 region is CASSVSPDTEAFF. The CDR3 DNA is TGTGCCAGCAGCGTGTCTCCGGACACTGAAGCTTTCTTT.

This clonotype was observed many times. This sequence joins TRBV9 and TRBJ2-3, with TRBD2 identical over 12 bases. CDR1 SGDLS and CDR2 YYNGEE come from the germline V gene. The junction had 9 bases not matched to a gene; V was cut back by 4 bases and J by 0 bases. This CDR3 has 18 residues. The CDR3 DNA reads TGTGCCAGCAGCCCCGGGCTAGCGGGAGGGCCCAGCACAGATACGCAGTATTTT. Amino acid sequence: CASSPGLAGGPSTDTQYF.

Many counts were recorded for this clonotype. In nucleotides, the CDR3 is TGTGCCAGCAGCGTGGGGGGGTTTGGAAACACCATATATTTT. Encoded protein: CASSVGGFGNTIYF. The V and J genes are TRBV9 and TRBJ1-3; possibly TRBD1 for D (5 bases). The germline gives CDR1 SGDLS, CDR2 YYNGEE. V dropped 2 bases and J dropped 3 bases, with 9 bases sitting between them. This CDR3 spans 14 amino acids.

This clonotype was observed many times. The chain carries TRBV9 and TRBJ2-1; 8 bases map to TRBD2. CDR3 length equals 15 residues. In germline, CDR1 is SGDLS, CDR2 YYNGEE. With 0 bases clipped from V and 5 bases from J, the junction kept 4 bases outside the gene matches. In nucleotides, the CDR3 is TGTGCCAGCAGCGTAGCACTAGCGGTGAACAATGAGCAGTTCTTC. Protein product: CASSVALAVNNEQFF.

V gene TRBV9 combines with J gene TRBJ1-1; 9 bases align to TRBD1. In germline, CDR1 is SGDLS, CDR2 YYNGEE. This CDR3 is built from 14 residues. V dropped 4 bases and J dropped 4; count of bases not matched to a gene: 5. CDR3 residues: CASSRDREGTEAFF. The CDR3 DNA sequence: TGTGCCAGCAGCCGGGACAGGGAAGGCACTGAAGCTTTCTTT.

This clonotype was counted many times. The J gene is TRBJ2-1, the V gene TRBV9; TRBD2 agrees at 12 bases. Germline V gives CDR1 SGDLS, CDR2 YYNGEE. The CDR3 is 16 amino acids. J gave up 7 bases and V 2 bases, and 7 bases lay outside the gene matches. The CDR3 region has the DNA TGTGCCAGCAGCGTGGGAAGACTAGCGGGAGATAATGAGCAGTTCTTC. Encoded protein: CASSVGRLAGDNEQFF.

This clonotype came up many times. V and J are TRBV9 and TRBJ1-1; D uncertain. V dropped 3 bases and J dropped 5 bases, with 14 bases sitting between them. CDR1 is SGDLS and CDR2 is YYNGEE in the germline V gene. There are 14 residues in the CDR3. The CDR3: CASSEWTDTTEAFF. CDR3 nucleotides: TGTGCCAGCAGCGAATGGACGGATACGACTGAAGCTTTCTTT.

This clonotype has ten or more counts. The chain has TRBV9 and TRBJ2-7; 7 positions agree with TRBD1. V shed 0 bases, J shed 0 bases, and the junction held 3 bases outside the gene matches. Germline CDR1 reads SGDLS; CDR2 reads YYNGEE. The CDR3 has 15 residues. The CDR3 is CASSVGDSSSYEQYF. The CDR3 nucleotides are TGTGCCAGCAGCGTAGGGGACAGTAGCTCCTACGAGCAGTACTTC.

This clonotype was seen many times. The CDR3 DNA follows: TGTGCCAGCAGCGTAGCTTGGACTAGCGGGACAACGGAGCAGTACTTC. It encodes CASSVAWTSGTTEQYF. The chain has TRBV9 and TRBJ2-7, with TRBD2 matching 12 bases. J gave up 7 bases and V 0 bases, and 8 bases lay outside the gene matches. The CDR3 loop spans 16 amino acids. Looked up from germline, CDR1 is SGDLS and CDR2 is YYNGEE.

The sample holds many counts of this clonotype. This chain uses TRBV9 with TRBJ2-1; D possibly corresponds to TRBD2 (5 bases). The CDR3 is made up of 14 amino acids. Germline CDR1 and CDR2: SGDLS and YYNGEE. Trimming cost V 4 bases and J 9 bases, with 17 bases left between them. The CDR3 sequence is CASSPQHRAGEQFF. The CDR3 DNA reads as TGTGCCAGCAGCCCCCAGCACCGGGCGGGTGAGCAGTTCTTC.

Many counts were recorded for this clonotype. This chain links TRBV9 with TRBJ1-1, with a tentative D call TRBD1 (5 bases). From germline, CDR1 is SGDLS and CDR2 YYNGEE. This CDR3 has 13 residues. V lost 3 bases to trimming and J lost 7 bases, with 13 bases between them. Written as DNA, the CDR3 is TGTGCCAGCAGCGCCGCCGGGGGACTTGAAGCTTTCTTT. It translates to CASSAAGGLEAFF.